Listed here are 15 T cell receptor beta chains from one sample, sequenced in a study of cytomegalovirus exposure and HLA in healthy donors. The PCR contained 60 Vbeta and 13 Jbeta primers. Sequencing used immunoSEQ multiplex PCR; TCRdb keeps in-frame clones, though not all of them. The data contain about 140,000 clones, over 75% of them seen just once; the ten biggest clones take up around 2.4%. Sequencing was performed on PBMCs. Receptors were obtained from a male donor in good health and CMV-seronegative.

The chain carries TRBV7-3 and TRBJ2-3; D remains unclear. Trimming took 1 base from V and 4 from J, leaving 9 bases between them. CDR3 length equals 14 residues. The germline CDR1 and CDR2 sequences are SGHTA and FQGTGA. Here the CDR3 DNA reads TGTGCCAGCAGCTTAAGTTCGTCGGCAGATACGCAGTATTTT. Encoded protein: CASSLSSSADTQYF.

V and J are TRBV7-9 and TRBJ2-3; D is unclear. CDR3 length: 12 residues. Germline V CDR1 and CDR2: SEHNR, FQNEAQ (reference sequence). V shed 1 base and J shed 4 bases, with 3 bases lying between them. The CDR3 sequence: CASSLVSDTQYF. DNA of the CDR3: TGTGCCAGCAGCTTAGTATCAGATACGCAGTATTTT.

The chain uses TRBV6-5 and TRBJ2-7, with 9 bases that match TRBD2. Germline V gene lookup returns CDR1 MNHEY and CDR2 SVGAGI. There are 14 residues in the CDR3. Trimming at V came to 6 bases and at J to 4 bases, leaving 7 bases not matched to a gene. The CDR3, as DNA: TGTGCCAGCAGGTTAGCGGGAGATGGTTACGAGCAGTACTTC. Its protein is CASRLAGDGYEQYF.

The chain links TRBV10-1 to TRBJ2-3; TRBD2 is a possible D gene (6 bases). The CDR3 runs to 16 residues. The V end lost 4 bases, the J end lost 0 bases, and 14 bases lay between the germline ends. From germline, CDR1 is WNHNN and CDR2 SYGVQD (reference sequence). CDR3 in amino acids: CASSATGVRSTDTQYF. In nucleotides, the CDR3 is TGCGCCAGCAGTGCGACGGGAGTCCGGAGCACAGATACGCAGTATTTT.

This clone was counted once. V usage is TRBV30 and J usage is TRBJ2-5; 7 bases agree with TRBD2. Germline V gives CDR1 GTSNPN, CDR2 SVGIG (reference sequence). The ends lost 5 bases at V and 4 bases at J; junction bases unmatched: 13. The CDR3 totals 15 residues. The CDR3 loop is CAWGVAGVAGETQYF. The CDR3 DNA reads TGTGCCTGGGGAGTCGCGGGTGTAGCGGGAGAGACCCAGTACTTC.

This chain connects TRBV27 to TRBJ2-5, with 12 bases identical to TRBD2. The CDR3 length is 18 residues. V shed 6 bases, J shed 2 bases, and the junction held 13 bases outside the gene matches. CDR1 and CDR2 from the germline V gene are MNHEY and SMNVEV (reference sequence). The CDR3 nucleotides read TGTGCCAGCAGCAAGAGCCTTAGACTAGCGGGAGTTCAAGAGACCCAGTACTTC. Translating gives CASSKSLRLAGVQETQYF.

The V gene is TRBV10-1, the J gene TRBJ2-4; 7 bases fit TRBD1. The CDR3 consists of 14 residues. Germline CDR1 and CDR2: WNHNN and SYGVQD (reference sequence). V lost 0 bases and J lost 7; bases outside the gene matches: 3. The CDR3 sequence is CASSESTQGNIQYF. CDR3 sequence (DNA): TGCGCCAGCAGTGAGTCGACACAGGGGAACATTCAGTACTTC.

This chain joins TRBV6-5 and TRBJ2-1, with D unclear. Germline assignment: CDR1 MNHEY and CDR2 SVGAGI. With 1 base removed from V and 7 bases from J, the gap between germline ends came to 5 bases. This CDR3 has 12 amino acids. CDR3 nucleotides: TGTGCCAGCAGTTACTGGCGGAATGAGCAGTTCTTC. It translates to CASSYWRNEQFF.

V and J are TRBV25-1 and TRBJ2-2; TRBD1 aligns across 9 bases. With V trimmed by 5 bases and J by 3 bases, 4 bases remained unmatched. This CDR3 region has 15 residues. Germline-derived CDR1 and CDR2 are MGHDK and SYGVNS. The CDR3 bases are TGTGCCAGCAGTCGGGACAGGGACTACACCGGGGAGCTGTTTTTT. Amino acids: CASSRDRDYTGELFF.

The chain has TRBV5-4 and TRBJ2-5; TRBD1 matches 8 bases. The CDR3 consists of 15 residues. Germline values: CDR1 SGHNT, CDR2 YYREEE (reference sequence). Trimming removed 4 bases from V and 3 bases from J; junction bases left unmatched: 8. The CDR3 loop reads CASSPRQGPEETQYF. The CDR3 region has the DNA TGTGCCAGCAGCCCCCGACAGGGGCCCGAAGAGACCCAGTACTTC.

The V and J genes are TRBV4-3 and TRBJ1-6; D gene uncertain. Germline V lookup: CDR1 LGHNA, CDR2 YSLEER. The CDR3 consists of 15 residues. The ends were cut back, 3 bases at V and 10 bases at J, with 16 bases in the middle. The CDR3 DNA reads TGCGCCAGCAGCCACCTCCCCGGCGGTACCTCACCCCTCCACTTT. This sequence encodes CASSHLPGGTSPLHF.

The rearrangement uses TRBV5-6 and TRBJ1-3; 10 nucleotides match TRBD1. The V gene's germline CDR1 is SGHDT and CDR2 YYEEEE. V lost 0 bases to trimming and J lost 8 bases; unmatched junction nucleotides: 5. The CDR3 extends over 15 amino acids. The CDR3 reads CASSLEGTGVYTIYF. The CDR3 bases are TGTGCCAGCAGCTTGGAGGGGACAGGGGTTTACACCATATATTTT.

The chain has TRBV6-5 and TRBJ2-2; D is ambiguous. The V gene's germline CDR1 is MNHEY and CDR2 SVGAGI. The CDR3 length is 14 residues. Deletions cut 2 bases from V and 3 bases from J, with 7 bases between. The CDR3 here is CASSYGGYTGELFF. CDR3 nucleotides: TGTGCCAGCAGTTACGGCGGATACACCGGGGAGCTGTTTTTT.

V and J are TRBV19 and TRBJ1-4, with D hard to call. CDR3 length: 14 residues. Germline CDR1 and CDR2: LNHDA and SQIVND (reference sequence). The V and J ends lost 6 bases and 0 bases respectively, with 8 bases between them. As DNA, the CDR3 is TGTGCCAGTAGGAGGGATGCAACTAATGAAAAACTGTTTTTT. Translated, it gives CASRRDATNEKLFF.

This clone turned up a few times. This sequence joins TRBV9 and TRBJ2-7, with 12 bases that match TRBD2. The germline V gene encodes CDR1 SGDLS and CDR2 YYNGEE. There are 16 residues in the CDR3. J was trimmed by 2 bases and V by 3 bases; bases with no gene match: 6. The CDR3 DNA is TGTGCCAGCAGCGGGCTAGCGGGAGGGTCCGCCTACGAGCAGTACTTC. It is translated as CASSGLAGGSAYEQYF.